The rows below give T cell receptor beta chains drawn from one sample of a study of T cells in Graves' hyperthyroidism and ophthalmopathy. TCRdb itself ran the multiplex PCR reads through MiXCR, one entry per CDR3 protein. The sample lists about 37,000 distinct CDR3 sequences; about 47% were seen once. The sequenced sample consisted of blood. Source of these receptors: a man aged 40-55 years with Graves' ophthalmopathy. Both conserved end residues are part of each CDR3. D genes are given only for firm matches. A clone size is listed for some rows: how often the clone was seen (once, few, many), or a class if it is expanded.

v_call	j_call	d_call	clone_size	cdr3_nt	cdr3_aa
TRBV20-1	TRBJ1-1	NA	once	TGCAGTGCTAGTGGGACTGAAGCTTTCTTT	CSASGTEAFF
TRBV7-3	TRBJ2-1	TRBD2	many	TGTGCCAGCAGCTTAACGGGCGGGGGGGGGAATGAGCAGTTCTTC	CASSLTGGGGNEQFF
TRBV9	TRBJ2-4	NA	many	TGTGCCAGCAGCGTAGGGGGTAAAAACATTCAGTACTTC	CASSVGGKNIQYF
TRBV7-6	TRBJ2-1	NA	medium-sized	TGTGCCAGCAGCTTAGGGCGGGGGCTGATCAACAATGAGCAGTTCTTC	CASSLGRGLINNEQFF
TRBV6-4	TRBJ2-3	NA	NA	TGTGCCAGCAGCCCCGATGAGGGAGGGGGGACAGATACGCAGTGTTTC	CASSPDEGGGTDTQCF
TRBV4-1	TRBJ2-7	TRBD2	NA	TGCGCCAGCAAACATGGGAGGGACGAGCAGTACTTC	CASKHGRDEQYF
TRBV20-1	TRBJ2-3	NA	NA	TGCAGTGCTAGAGATAGGAATACGCAGTATTTT	CSARDRNTQYF
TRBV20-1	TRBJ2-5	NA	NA	TGCAGTGCTAGAGATGAAGGGGAAACTCAGTACTTC	CSARDEGETQYF
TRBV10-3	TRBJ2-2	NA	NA	TGTGCCATCAAAGGGAACACCGGGGAGCTGTTTTTT	CAIKGNTGELFF
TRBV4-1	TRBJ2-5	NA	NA	TGCGCCAGCAGTTTAGGTTGGACTTCAAAAGAGACCCAGTACTTC	CASSLGWTSKETQYF
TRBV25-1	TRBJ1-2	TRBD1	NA	TGTGCCAGCAGTGAATATAAGGGGGCCAGCTATGGCTACACCTTC	CASSEYKGASYGYTF
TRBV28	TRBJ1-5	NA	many	TGTGCCAGCAGTTTAACGAGTTATCAGCCCCAGCATTTT	CASSLTSYQPQHF
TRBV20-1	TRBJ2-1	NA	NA	TGCGGCGCTAGAGAACCAGAAAAGCAGTTCTTC	CGAREPEKQFF
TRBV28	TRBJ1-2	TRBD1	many	TGTGCCAGCAGTTTACCGTCCGACAGGGGGGATGGCTACACCTTC	CASSLPSDRGDGYTF